This TCR beta chain was documented in a study of monozygotic twins with inflammatory bowel disease. TCRdb reprocessed the 5' RACE reads and reports one entry per CDR3 protein, with no DNA. Recorded for this sample: about 160,000 distinct CDR3 sequences. The CDR3 is 15 amino acids. CDR1 is MNHEY, CDR2 SMNVEV, per germline (reference sequence). This chain joins TRBV27 and TRBJ2-3; the TCRdb D gene call, TRBD1, has no DNA to confirm it. The clonotype was recovered from a human donor with ulcerative colitis or Crohn's disease, or a healthy co-twin of an affected twin (not recorded which). The sample consisted of blood. The CDR3 loop is CASSLSGQGLDTQYF.